Listed below are T cell receptor beta chains from one sample, sequenced in a study of T-cell reconstitution after alpha-beta-depleted transplantation in children. TCRdb re-called the PCR reads with MiXCR, one entry per CDR3 protein. The sample carries 90,000 to 130,000 distinct CDR3 sequences, around 6.4% recorded once. The sample here was PBMCs, mostly from graft donor cells, taken 360 days after TCRalphabeta/CD19-depleted stem cell transplant. The receptor source for this set is a male patient between 2 and 9 years old who had a stem cell transplant for acute lymphoblastic leukemia, so the T cells may come from the graft donor. Both conserved end residues are part of each CDR3. Each record gives: CDR3 length, clone size, D gene, J gene, V gene, CDR3 protein, CDR3 DNA. D genes are given only for firm matches. Clone sizes are given selectively: once, few, many, or a class where the clone is expanded.

len: 16; abundance: .; d_gene: .; j_gene: TRBJ2-3; v_gene: TRBV28; CDR3aa: CASSLGRPVGTDTQYF; CDR3nt: TGTGCCAGCAGTTTAGGGAGGCCGGTTGGCACAGATACGCAGTATTTT
len: 12; abundance: .; d_gene: .; j_gene: TRBJ2-7; v_gene: TRBV7-9; CDR3aa: CASSYDVYEQYF; CDR3nt: TGTGCCAGCAGCTACGACGTCTACGAGCAGTACTTC
len: 15; abundance: few; d_gene: .; j_gene: TRBJ2-3; v_gene: TRBV27; CDR3aa: CASSLTENNGDTQYF; CDR3nt: TGTGCCAGCAGCCTGACGGAAAATAATGGGGATACGCAGTATTTT
len: 14; abundance: .; d_gene: .; j_gene: TRBJ2-1; v_gene: TRBV7-9; CDR3aa: CASSHRRTYNEQFF; CDR3nt: TGTGCCAGCAGCCACCGTCGAACCTACAATGAGCAGTTCTTC
len: 15; abundance: few; d_gene: .; j_gene: TRBJ2-3; v_gene: TRBV19; CDR3aa: CASSTPDTSTDTQYF; CDR3nt: TGTGCCAGTAGTACCCCGGACACATCCACAGATACGCAGTATTTT
len: 17; abundance: many; d_gene: TRBD2; j_gene: TRBJ2-1; v_gene: TRBV4-3; CDR3aa: CASSQDGLAGSYNEQFF; CDR3nt: TGCGCCAGCAGCCAAGATGGGCTAGCGGGATCCTACAATGAGCAGTTCTTC
len: 12; abundance: many; d_gene: .; j_gene: TRBJ2-2; v_gene: TRBV9; CDR3aa: CASSVWPGELFF; CDR3nt: TGTGCCAGCAGCGTTTGGCCCGGGGAGCTGTTTTTT
len: 16; abundance: .; d_gene: TRBD2; j_gene: TRBJ2-1; v_gene: TRBV4-1; CDR3aa: CASSQPRVAGVDEQFF; CDR3nt: TGCGCCAGCAGCCAACCCCGGGTAGCGGGGGTGGATGAGCAGTTCTTC
len: 14; abundance: few; d_gene: TRBD2; j_gene: TRBJ2-3; v_gene: TRBV4-1; CDR3aa: CASSLLVSREGQYF; CDR3nt: TGCGCCAGCAGCCTTCTGGTTTCACGGGAGGGGCAGTATTTT
len: 14; abundance: many; d_gene: .; j_gene: TRBJ2-5; v_gene: TRBV29-1; CDR3aa: CSVETGLAGETQYF; CDR3nt: TGCAGCGTTGAAACCGGGCTAGCTGGGGAGACCCAGTACTTC
len: 12; abundance: many; d_gene: .; j_gene: TRBJ2-7; v_gene: TRBV2; CDR3aa: CASSDPFGEQYF; CDR3nt: TGTGCCAGCAGTGACCCCTTTGGCGAGCAGTACTTC
len: 13; abundance: many; d_gene: .; j_gene: TRBJ2-2; v_gene: TRBV27; CDR3aa: CASSLSGPGELFF; CDR3nt: TGTGCCAGCAGTTTATCAGGGCCCGGGGAGCTGTTTTTT
len: 15; abundance: .; d_gene: TRBD1; j_gene: TRBJ2-3; v_gene: TRBV11-1; CDR3aa: CASSRWDRPTDTQYF; CDR3nt: TGTGCCAGCAGCCGCTGGGACAGACCTACGGATACGCAGTATTTT
len: 15; abundance: many; d_gene: .; j_gene: TRBJ1-1; v_gene: TRBV28; CDR3aa: CASNPGWRTNTEAFF; CDR3nt: TGTGCCAGCAACCCAGGGTGGCGGACGAACACTGAAGCTTTCTTT
len: 14; abundance: many; d_gene: .; j_gene: TRBJ2-3; v_gene: TRBV28; CDR3aa: CASSLWGRGDTQYF; CDR3nt: TGTGCCAGCAGTTTATGGGGGCGGGGAGATACGCAGTATTTT
len: 13; abundance: few; d_gene: .; j_gene: TRBJ1-5; v_gene: TRBV5-1; CDR3aa: CASSPRGDQPQHF; CDR3nt: TGCGCCAGCAGCCCCAGGGGTGATCAGCCCCAGCATTTT
len: 16; abundance: .; d_gene: .; j_gene: TRBJ2-7; v_gene: TRBV5-4; CDR3aa: CASSFLRGKNLHEQYF; CDR3nt: TGTGCCAGCAGCTTTCTTAGGGGCAAGAATCTCCACGAGCAGTACTTC
len: 15; abundance: many; d_gene: TRBD1; j_gene: TRBJ2-7; v_gene: TRBV4-3; CDR3aa: CASSQLGTAVYEQYF; CDR3nt: TGCGCCAGCAGCCAACTGGGGACAGCTGTCTACGAGCAGTACTTC
len: 16; abundance: .; d_gene: TRBD1; j_gene: TRBJ2-7; v_gene: TRBV7-8; CDR3aa: CASSLARDRRGYEQYF; CDR3nt: TGTGCCAGCAGCTTAGCGCGGGACAGGAGAGGCTACGAGCAGTACTTC
len: 17; abundance: many; d_gene: TRBD2; j_gene: TRBJ2-2; v_gene: TRBV10-3; CDR3aa: CAISRLAGGRTSGELFF; CDR3nt: TGTGCCATCAGCCGACTAGCGGGGGGCCGAACCTCCGGGGAGCTGTTTTTT
len: 14; abundance: many; d_gene: .; j_gene: TRBJ2-7; v_gene: TRBV7-3; CDR3aa: CASSLYGSGDEQYF; CDR3nt: TGTGCCAGCAGCTTATACGGTAGCGGAGACGAGCAGTACTTC
len: 13; abundance: many; d_gene: .; j_gene: TRBJ2-5; v_gene: TRBV10-3; CDR3aa: CAISDSGYETQYF; CDR3nt: TGTGCCATCAGTGACTCGGGTTACGAGACCCAGTACTTC
len: 16; abundance: .; d_gene: .; j_gene: TRBJ2-2; v_gene: TRBV4-3; CDR3aa: CASSRQGIANTGELFF; CDR3nt: TGCGCCAGCAGCCGGCAGGGAATAGCGAACACCGGGGAGCTGTTTTTT
len: 13; abundance: .; d_gene: .; j_gene: TRBJ2-7; v_gene: TRBV4-3; CDR3aa: CASSPWSGWEQYF; CDR3nt: TGCGCCAGCAGCCCGTGGAGTGGGTGGGAGCAGTACTTC
len: 15; abundance: many; d_gene: TRBD1; j_gene: TRBJ1-1; v_gene: TRBV5-1; CDR3aa: CASSFGGGGRTEAFF; CDR3nt: TGCGCCAGCAGCTTCGGGGGAGGGGGCAGAACTGAAGCTTTCTTT
len: 17; abundance: .; d_gene: .; j_gene: TRBJ2-2; v_gene: TRBV9; CDR3aa: CASSVSRGTLNTGELFF; CDR3nt: TGTGCCAGCAGCGTATCACGAGGGACCCTGAACACCGGGGAGCTGTTTTTT
len: 16; abundance: many; d_gene: TRBD2; j_gene: TRBJ2-3; v_gene: TRBV28; CDR3aa: CASTLLSGGAGDTQYF; CDR3nt: TGTGCCAGCACCCTCTTAAGCGGGGGGGCAGGAGATACGCAGTATTTT
len: 15; abundance: many; d_gene: .; j_gene: TRBJ2-1; v_gene: TRBV7-8; CDR3aa: CASSEAAGSYNEQFF; CDR3nt: TGTGCCAGCAGCGAAGCCGCCGGCTCCTACAATGAGCAGTTCTTC
len: 16; abundance: many; d_gene: .; j_gene: TRBJ2-7; v_gene: TRBV6-5; CDR3aa: CASSYSLGSSLYEQYF; CDR3nt: TGTGCCAGCAGTTACTCCCTGGGGAGTTCTCTCTACGAGCAGTACTTC
len: 15; abundance: .; d_gene: TRBD2; j_gene: TRBJ2-1; v_gene: TRBV9; CDR3aa: CASSPRLAGRNEQFF; CDR3nt: TGTGCCAGCAGCCCTCGACTAGCGGGGAGGAATGAGCAGTTCTTC
len: 15; abundance: .; d_gene: .; j_gene: TRBJ2-7; v_gene: TRBV2; CDR3aa: CASSGNRVGVYEQYF; CDR3nt: TGTGCCAGCAGTGGTAACAGGGTCGGGGTCTACGAGCAGTACTTC
len: 14; abundance: many; d_gene: .; j_gene: TRBJ1-2; v_gene: TRBV12-3/TRBV12-4; CDR3aa: CASSRQTYNYGYTF; CDR3nt: TGTGCCAGCAGCCGACAGACTTATAACTATGGCTACACCTTC
len: 14; abundance: .; d_gene: .; j_gene: TRBJ2-7; v_gene: TRBV2; CDR3aa: CASSEGPGFGEQYF; CDR3nt: TGTGCCAGCAGTGAAGGCCCCGGGTTCGGGGAGCAGTACTTC
len: 16; abundance: many; d_gene: .; j_gene: TRBJ2-3; v_gene: TRBV29-1; CDR3aa: CSVAGPDDLSTDTQYF; CDR3nt: TGCAGCGTTGCCGGACCGGACGATCTGAGCACAGATACGCAGTATTTT
len: 15; abundance: many; d_gene: TRBD1; j_gene: TRBJ2-5; v_gene: TRBV12-3/TRBV12-4; CDR3aa: CASSLARDRVETQYF; CDR3nt: TGTGCCAGCAGTTTAGCGCGGGACAGGGTCGAGACCCAGTACTTC
len: 12; abundance: many; d_gene: .; j_gene: TRBJ2-5; v_gene: TRBV13; CDR3aa: CASSPGVETQYF; CDR3nt: TGTGCCAGCAGCCCCGGCGTGGAGACCCAGTACTTC
len: 10; abundance: .; d_gene: .; j_gene: TRBJ2-3; v_gene: TRBV6-6; CDR3aa: CASFRDTQYF; CDR3nt: TGTGCCAGTTTTAGAGATACGCAGTATTTT
len: 13; abundance: many; d_gene: .; j_gene: TRBJ2-2; v_gene: TRBV4-3; CDR3aa: CASSQLPTGELFF; CDR3nt: TGCGCCAGCAGCCAACTCCCCACCGGGGAGCTGTTTTTT
len: 14; abundance: .; d_gene: .; j_gene: TRBJ2-2; v_gene: TRBV6-5; CDR3aa: CASSFRISTGELFF; CDR3nt: TGTGCCAGCAGTTTTAGGATTAGCACCGGGGAGCTGTTTTTT
len: 14; abundance: .; d_gene: .; j_gene: TRBJ2-5; v_gene: TRBV27; CDR3aa: CASSLVGNRETQYF; CDR3nt: TGTGCCAGCAGTTTAGTGGGTAACCGGGAGACCCAGTACTTC
len: 15; abundance: many; d_gene: TRBD2; j_gene: TRBJ2-7; v_gene: TRBV24-1; CDR3aa: CATSVPSGNLASQYF; CDR3nt: TGTGCCACCAGTGTCCCGAGCGGGAACCTAGCAAGTCAGTACTTC
len: 13; abundance: many; d_gene: .; j_gene: TRBJ2-1; v_gene: TRBV20-1; CDR3aa: CSARGGKYNEQFF; CDR3nt: TGCAGTGCTCGAGGGGGGAAATACAATGAGCAGTTCTTC